These T cell receptor beta chains were read from a single sample in a study of cytomegalovirus exposure and HLA in healthy donors. Produced via immunoSEQ multiplex PCR; TCRdb's table is partial and in-frame only. The data hold fewer than 65,000 clones, with about 91% observed a single time. Specimen: PBMCs. The receptors derive from a young woman in good health and CMV-seronegative. The CDR3 runs from the conserved cysteine through the conserved F or W. A D gene is named only where the DNA matches it firmly. Expanded clones get a size class; other rows say once, few or many, or leave the size out.

D gene: TRBD1
J gene: TRBJ2-1
V gene: TRBV5-1
clone size: .
CDR3 protein: CASRGQGYNEQFF
CDR3 DNA: TGCGCCAGCAGGGGACAGGGCTACAATGAGCAGTTCTTC

D gene: .
J gene: TRBJ2-1
V gene: TRBV7-2
clone size: once
CDR3 protein: CASSPQENEQFF
CDR3 DNA: TGTGCCAGCAGCCCCCAAGAGAATGAGCAGTTCTTC

D gene: .
J gene: TRBJ2-1
V gene: TRBV4-3
clone size: .
CDR3 protein: CASSHTNYNEQFF
CDR3 DNA: TGCGCCAGCAGCCACACAAACTACAATGAGCAGTTCTTC

D gene: .
J gene: TRBJ2-3
V gene: TRBV19
clone size: .
CDR3 protein: CASSQGTRLTTDTQYF
CDR3 DNA: TGTGCCAGTAGCCAGGGGACGAGACTCACCACAGATACGCAGTATTTT

D gene: .
J gene: TRBJ2-2
V gene: TRBV18
clone size: .
CDR3 protein: CASSPRPGNAGELFF
CDR3 DNA: TGTGCCAGCTCACCAAGGCCAGGGAATGCCGGGGAGCTGTTTTTT

D gene: .
J gene: TRBJ2-7
V gene: TRBV7-9
clone size: .
CDR3 protein: CASSLEGGSSYEQYF
CDR3 DNA: TGTGCCAGCAGCTTAGAGGGGGGGAGCTCCTACGAGCAGTACTTC

D gene: TRBD1
J gene: TRBJ2-3
V gene: TRBV29-1
clone size: .
CDR3 protein: CSVDDRGDTQYF
CDR3 DNA: TGCAGCGTTGACGACAGGGGAGATACGCAGTATTTT

D gene: TRBD1
J gene: TRBJ2-4
V gene: TRBV30
clone size: .
CDR3 protein: CACSGQGASIQYF
CDR3 DNA: TGTGCCTGCAGCGGACAGGGGGCTAGCATTCAGTACTTC

D gene: TRBD1
J gene: TRBJ2-7
V gene: TRBV5-1
clone size: .
CDR3 protein: CASSLGWDRFYYEQYF
CDR3 DNA: TGCGCCAGCAGCTTGGGGTGGGACAGGTTTTACTACGAGCAGTACTTC

D gene: TRBD2
J gene: TRBJ2-2
V gene: TRBV25-1
clone size: .
CDR3 protein: CASSDASGKNTGELFF
CDR3 DNA: TGTGCCAGCAGTGACGCTAGCGGGAAGAACACCGGGGAGCTGTTTTTT

D gene: TRBD1
J gene: TRBJ2-3
V gene: TRBV28
clone size: .
CDR3 protein: CASRRDRVVDTQYF
CDR3 DNA: TGTGCCAGCAGACGGGACAGGGTAGTGGATACGCAGTATTTT

D gene: .
J gene: TRBJ1-3
V gene: TRBV18
clone size: .
CDR3 protein: CASSRGGTTFSGNTIYF
CDR3 DNA: TGTGCCAGCTCCAGGGGCGGAACCACCTTCTCTGGAAACACCATATATTTT

D gene: TRBD2
J gene: TRBJ2-3
V gene: TRBV5-4
clone size: once
CDR3 protein: CASSLALAGDITDTQYF
CDR3 DNA: TGTGCCAGCAGCTTGGCGCTAGCGGGAGATATCACAGATACGCAGTATTTT

D gene: .
J gene: TRBJ2-3
V gene: TRBV7-6
clone size: .
CDR3 protein: CASSLEQGTDTQYF
CDR3 DNA: TGTGCCAGCAGCTTAGAACAGGGCACAGATACGCAGTATTTT

D gene: TRBD2
J gene: TRBJ2-5
V gene: TRBV6-1
clone size: .
CDR3 protein: CASRSGLAGQETQYF
CDR3 DNA: TGTGCCAGCAGATCGGGACTAGCGGGGCAAGAGACCCAGTACTTC

D gene: TRBD2
J gene: TRBJ2-7
V gene: TRBV5-6
clone size: .
CDR3 protein: CASSLRSHSGETHEQYF
CDR3 DNA: TGTGCCAGCAGCTTGAGGAGTCATAGCGGGGAGACCCACGAGCAGTACTTC

D gene: TRBD2
J gene: TRBJ2-1
V gene: TRBV7-9
clone size: .
CDR3 protein: CASQGLAGNNEQFF
CDR3 DNA: TGTGCCAGCCAAGGACTAGCGGGCAACAATGAGCAGTTCTTC

D gene: TRBD1
J gene: TRBJ2-1
V gene: TRBV28
clone size: .
CDR3 protein: CASSPPRDRGFYEQFF
CDR3 DNA: TGTGCCAGCAGCCCACCTAGGGACAGGGGATTCTATGAGCAGTTCTTC

D gene: TRBD2
J gene: TRBJ2-5
V gene: TRBV5-1
clone size: .
CDR3 protein: CASSPLAGAQETQYF
CDR3 DNA: TGCGCCAGCAGCCCCCTAGCGGGGGCACAAGAGACCCAGTACTTC

D gene: .
J gene: TRBJ1-2
V gene: TRBV10-3
clone size: .
CDR3 protein: CAISEPKGAEGYTF
CDR3 DNA: TGTGCCATCAGTGAGCCGAAAGGGGCGGAAGGCTACACCTTC

D gene: .
J gene: TRBJ2-3
V gene: TRBV7-2
clone size: .
CDR3 protein: CASSLLGVADTTDTQYF
CDR3 DNA: TGTGCCAGCAGCTTATTAGGGGTAGCAGACACCACAGATACGCAGTATTTT

D gene: .
J gene: TRBJ2-2
V gene: TRBV4-1
clone size: .
CDR3 protein: CASSQGRGSNTGELFF
CDR3 DNA: TGCGCCAGCAGCCAGGGCAGGGGCTCCAACACCGGGGAGCTGTTTTTT

D gene: TRBD1
J gene: TRBJ1-1
V gene: TRBV2
clone size: .
CDR3 protein: CASSGDRGRINTEAFF
CDR3 DNA: TGTGCCAGCAGTGGGGACAGGGGGCGGATTAACACTGAAGCTTTCTTT

D gene: .
J gene: TRBJ2-7
V gene: TRBV2
clone size: .
CDR3 protein: CASRGLGRAGVEQYF
CDR3 DNA: TGTGCCAGCAGGGGTCTAGGACGGGCAGGGGTCGAGCAGTACTTC

D gene: .
J gene: TRBJ2-7
V gene: TRBV9
clone size: .
CDR3 protein: CASSEGGGSSYEQYF
CDR3 DNA: TGTGCCAGCAGCGAGGGGGGGGGAAGCTCCTACGAGCAGTACTTC

D gene: TRBD2
J gene: TRBJ2-3
V gene: TRBV4-1
clone size: once
CDR3 protein: CASSQVGLAGGTSTDTQYF
CDR3 DNA: TGCGCCAGCAGCCAAGTAGGGCTAGCGGGGGGAACAAGCACAGATACGCAGTATTTT